What follows are 8 T cell receptor beta chains derived from one specimen sequenced in a study of T cell clonality in common variable immunodeficiency. Profiled with immunoSEQ multiplex PCR; TCRdb holds only in-frame clones, not every one. The table lists approximately 30,000 clones, no singletons, with roughly 4% in the top ten. The material sequenced was peripheral blood mononuclear cells. These TCRs come from a person aged 18 to 75 in good health.

This clone was seen more than once but under ten times. The CDR3 loop reads CASSFGENTEAFF. The covered CDR3 bases are TGTGCCAGCAGTTTCGGGGAGAACACTGAA. The rearrangement uses TRBV2 and TRBJ1-1; D call uncertain. The CDR3 goes on 3 residues after the read ends, and that part is filled in from the germline J gene. The CDR3 is 13 amino acids. Germline V gene lookup returns CDR1 SNHLY and CDR2 FYNNEI. Between the trimmed V and J ends, which lost 5 bases and 1 base, there was a span of 8 bases.

This clone was observed at least ten times. The read falls 3 residues short of the CDR3 end, and the missing part is taken from the germline J gene. The genes are TRBV5-1 and TRBJ1-1; perhaps TRBD1 as D (6 bases). Looked up from germline, CDR1 is SGHRS and CDR2 is YFSETQ. The CDR3 has 12 residues. CDR3 protein: CASSFQGGGAFF. The covered CDR3 bases are TGCGCCAGCAGCTTCCAGGGAGGGGGA.

A note on this clone: The DNA ends 3 residues before the CDR3 does, and the rest of the CDR3 is filled in from the germline J gene. V usage is TRBV30 and J usage is TRBJ2-2, with TRBD1 matching over 8 bases. Germline V gene data show CDR1 as GTSNPN and CDR2 as SVGIG (reference sequence). The CDR3 runs to 15 residues. The CDR3 spells CAWSTGQGRGSPLFF. CDR3 DNA (partial): TGTGCCTGGAGTACTGGACAGGGAAGAGGATCACCG.

The sample holds a few counts of this clone. The observed sequence ends 3 residues before the CDR3 terminus, with the missing tail filled in from the germline J gene. V and J are TRBV19 and TRBJ2-1; the D is unclear. The CDR3 spans 15 residues. V lost 6 bases, J lost 0 bases, and 12 bases lay in between. CDR1 is LNHDA and CDR2 is SQIVND in the germline V gene (reference sequence). The DNA read from the CDR3 is TGTGCCAGTAGCCGACAAACCAGCTCCTACAATGAG. Translating gives CASSRQTSSYNE. The entire CDR3 protein is CASSRQTSSYNEQFF.

This clone was observed at least ten times. The read ends 3 residues shy of where the CDR3 ends; the end is completed using the germline J gene. The genes are TRBV10-1 and TRBJ2-2; 11 bases align to TRBD1. The CDR3 has 17 amino acids. The V gene end was trimmed by 6 bases and the J gene end by 6 bases; junction bases not matched to a gene: 12. Germline CDR1 is WNHNN and CDR2 is SYGVQD (reference sequence). The CDR3 spells CASSKDTGTGGPGELFF. CDR3 DNA (partial): TGCGCCAGCAGCAAGGACACCGGGACAGGGGGGCCCGGGGAG.

A few counts support this clone. Sequencing ends 3 residues short of the CDR3 end; the germline J gene provides the rest. This chain links TRBV19 with TRBJ2-3, with D tentatively TRBD2 (6 bases). Looked up from germline, CDR1 is LNHDA and CDR2 is SQIVND (reference sequence). Trimming pared 5 bases from V and 4 bases from J, leaving 16 bases between. CDR3 length equals 15 residues. The CDR3 spells CASSYSAGGADTQYF. CDR3 bases read: TGTGCCAGTAGTTACTCTGCGGGCGGGGCAGATACG.

This clone was seen repeatedly, ten times or more. The same CDR3 also results from other DNA sequences found in this sample. The CDR3: CAWSVLNSLVNTIYF. CDR3 DNA, as far as it was read: TGTGCCTGGAGTGTACTGAACAGCTTGGTAAACACC. The chain has TRBV30 and TRBJ1-3; D call uncertain. The read terminates 3 residues before the CDR3 end, so the remaining end is supplied by the germline J gene. The germline V gene encodes CDR1 GTSNPN and CDR2 SVGIG (reference sequence). V was pared by 0 bases and J by 6 bases, with 15 bases between. The CDR3 is 15 amino acids.

This clone has a count of ten or more. The read terminates 3 residues ahead of where the CDR3 ends, so the germline J gene completes it. The chain couples TRBV30 to TRBJ1-5; tentatively, D is TRBD1 (6 bases). Trimming left V 0 bases short and J 5 bases short, with 11 bases between. Germline V gives CDR1 GTSNPN, CDR2 SVGIG (reference sequence). This CDR3 has 14 residues. Incomplete CDR3 DNA: TGTGCCTGGAGTGTGGGGGCTTGGGATCAGCCC. It translates to CAWSVGAWDQP. The full CDR3 is CAWSVGAWDQPQHF.